The entry below gives a single T cell receptor (beta chain) sequence along with its context. Its antigen remains unknown. This entry is derived from a study of shared clonotypes between healthy human individuals. Study observations and caveats: The generation probabilities recorded for non-shared clonotypes fell below those of clonotypes shared by all four donors.

There are 17 residues in the CDR3. V lost 2 bases to trimming and J lost 3 bases; unmatched junction nucleotides: 4. Per the germline V gene, CDR1 is MGHRA and CDR2 is YSYEKL. Splitting of each subset's genomic DNA was done evenly across several immunoSEQ plates. Sequencing was performed with immunoSEQ multiplex PCR; in TCRdb, only in-frame clones are kept and a portion is missing. The data hold some 1,400,000 clones, with roughly 96% observed a single time. The receptor was isolated from a man aged 30 to 45 in good health. This chain connects TRBV4-1 to TRBJ2-4, with 13 bases identical to TRBD2. Sequencing was done on a sample of naive CD4+ T cells sorted from blood. Indicated subset: CD45RA+ positively selected. CDR3 amino acids: CASSQPTSGRDKNIQYF. The CDR3 DNA reads as TGCGCCAGCAGCCAACCAACTAGCGGGAGGGACAAAAACATTCAGTACTTC.